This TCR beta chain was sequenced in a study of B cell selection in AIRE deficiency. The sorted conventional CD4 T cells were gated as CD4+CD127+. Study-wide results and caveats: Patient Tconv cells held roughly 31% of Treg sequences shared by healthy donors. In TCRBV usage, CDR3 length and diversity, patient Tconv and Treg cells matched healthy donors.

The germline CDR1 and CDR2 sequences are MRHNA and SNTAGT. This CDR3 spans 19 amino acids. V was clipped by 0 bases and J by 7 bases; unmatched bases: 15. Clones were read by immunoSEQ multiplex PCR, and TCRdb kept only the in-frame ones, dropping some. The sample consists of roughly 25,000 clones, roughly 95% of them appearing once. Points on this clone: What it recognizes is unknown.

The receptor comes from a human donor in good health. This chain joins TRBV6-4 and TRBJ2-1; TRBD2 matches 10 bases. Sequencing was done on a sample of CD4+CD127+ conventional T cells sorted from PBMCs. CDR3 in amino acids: CASSDSLMEREGASNEQFF. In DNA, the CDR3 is TGTGCCAGCAGTGACTCGTTGATGGAGCGGGAGGGCGCTTCTAATGAGCAGTTCTTC.